Below, one TCR beta chain is given with its context. This clonotype was detected only a few times. No cognate antigen has been identified for it. The input lacks base qualities; no much larger clone sits a single base away. This sample was included in a study of T-cell memory formation after mild COVID-19 (dated by TCRdb to the early 2020s). Background on the whole study: TCR sequence clusters from the two donors were largely donor specific. T-cell clones expanding and contracting after mild COVID-19 in two donors were tracked by longitudinal TCRalpha and TCRbeta repertoire sequencing. The cohort comprised two young, previously healthy adult volunteers, one female and one male.

TCRdb names Illumina NovaSeq 6000 as the instrument used. Using 5'RACE with constant-segment primers, TCRalpha and TCRbeta cDNA libraries were constructed, with sample barcodes and unique molecular identifiers added in the process. RNA was extracted from every sample with Trizol reagent. Amplification of the libraries took two PCR steps, and the second step added a second sample barcode plus Illumina TruSeq adapters. The libraries were sequenced on an Illumina NovaSeq using 2 x 150 bp paired-end reads. As for the original processing: Reads were demultiplexed and collapsed into UMI-guided consensus sequences with migec v1.2.7. Using mixcr v2.1.11, the UMI consensuses were aligned to TRA and TRB V and J templates and assembled into clonotypes. A clonotype was counted as expanded or contracted only if both edgeR and NoisET called the change significant, with noise models trained on biological replicates. For edgeR calls, the cutoffs were a false discovery rate-adjusted p below 0.01 and a log2 fold-change threshold of 1. As an exploratory analysis of dynamics, max-normalized trajectories of the 1000 most abundant clonotypes were examined by PCA with hierarchical clustering. Each responding clone was given a CD4 or CD8 phenotype based on the CD4+ and CD8+ repertoires, which had been sequenced separately. The public reads were run again by TCRdb, first through fastp at Q25 and then through MiXCR, and only productive beta chains were kept. Every entry covers one CDR3 protein and lists the most common genes and DNA from its rows. V and J calls and clone size were set by TCRdb, not the authors. Recorded for this sample are approximately 440,000 distinct CDR3 sequences; 20% of them occurred a single time. The leading ten clones occupy roughly 8.4% of the sample.

The investigation overall reported the following: Clones that contracted from day 15 to 85 showed balanced CD4/CD8 phenotypes, whereas a second wave of clones that expanded from day 15 to 37 leaned towards CD4+. Only two mild cases were covered in the study, and larger cohorts including severe cases with pre-infection samples were considered necessary. SARS-CoV-2 specificity was not confirmed for the second-wave clones peaking on day 37. Some responding clones were found in pre-infection memory, which suggests that pre-existing cross-reactive memory T cells took part in the SARS-CoV-2 response. Contracting CD4+ clones appeared mostly in the CM and EM memory subsets, whereas CD8+ clones were enriched in EMRA.

PBMCs were isolated by Ficoll-Paque density gradient centrifugation. The germline V gene gives CDR1 as ENHRY and CDR2 as SYGVKD. V and J lose 8 bases and 1 base, and a span of 5 bases separates them. The CDR3 runs 11 residues from the cysteine to the phenylalanine. The retained sequence is limited to the CDR3, 33 bases, with the frame set at the first base. The sequenced sample was PBMCs or a T cell subset sorted from them (not recorded which). This TCR was recovered from an adult woman who had mild COVID-19 (a few samples of this study predate the infection). The sample titles of this study are shuffled in the database, so cell type and time point are left out; the donor was told from shared clones. This chain joins TRBV10-3 to TRBJ2-5; there is no confident call for the D gene. The CDR3 protein: CAIGSQETQYF. The sequenced DNA: TGTGCCATCGGTTCCCAAGAGACCCAGTACTTC.